This T cell receptor (beta chain) was captured by sequencing in a study of shared clonotypes between healthy human individuals. CDR1 is MNHEY and CDR2 is SMNVEV in the germline V gene (reference sequence). The V and J ends lost 5 bases and 8 bases, in that order; junction bases with no gene match: 19. There are 18 residues in the CDR3. Produced via immunoSEQ multiplex PCR; TCRdb's table is partial and in-frame only. The sample carries millions of clones, over 85% recorded once. The source is a man aged 18 to 30 in good health. The V and J genes are TRBV27 and TRBJ2-1, with TRBD2 matching over 9 bases. The sample comprised naive CD4+ T cells sorted from blood. Subset denoted: CD45RA+ positively selected. CDR3 bases: TGTGCCAGCAGTCACCGACTTCCGTGGCGGGGGGGCTCTGATGAGCAGTTCTTC. This encodes CASSHRLPWRGGSDEQFF.